The 20 T cell receptor beta chains below all came from one sample that was sequenced in a study of blood T cells in healthy people across ages. Through a sample-barcoded 5' primer and a J-beta primer mix, a second PCR was run for roughly 7 to 11 cycles. One entry per CDR3 protein results from TCRdb running MiXCR on the 5' RACE reads. This table has about 1.6 million distinct CDR3 sequences, around 35% appearing once. The sequenced material came from blood. Receptor source: a woman in her twenties or thirties in good health.

This clonotype was seen more than once but under ten times. The J gene is TRBJ2-3, the V gene TRBV28; 7 bases fit TRBD1. The V gene end was trimmed by 3 bases and the J gene end by 3 bases; junction bases not matched to a gene: 3. The CDR3 has 14 residues. Germline V gene sequence: CDR1 MDHEN, CDR2 SYDVKM. For the CDR3, the DNA is TGTGCCAGCAGTTTCGACAGGGTGACAGATACGCAGTATTTT. It yields the protein CASSFDRVTDTQYF.

The gene calls are TRBV20-1 and TRBJ1-4; weak D call: TRBD1 (5 bases). Germline CDR1 is DFQATT and CDR2 is SNEGSKA (reference sequence). The ends were cut back, 3 bases at V and 7 bases at J, with 18 bases in the middle. The CDR3 has 15 residues. DNA for the CDR3: TGCAGTGCTAGTCCCGGGACCGTTCGGGGTGAAAAACTGTTTTTT. Protein: CSASPGTVRGEKLFF.

On this clonotype: A much larger clone differs by one base, so this may be a read error. The J gene is TRBJ1-5, the V gene TRBV6-1, with 7 bases identical to TRBD1. Looked up from germline, CDR1 is MNHNS and CDR2 is SASEGT. The CDR3 totals 14 residues. CDR3 residues: CASGRQGGYQPRHF. CDR3 nucleotides: TGTGCCAGCGGAAGACAGGGTGGCTATCAGCCCCGGCATTTT.

This clonotype has only a few counts. The rearrangement uses TRBV2 and TRBJ2-1; 9 nucleotides agree with TRBD1. The junction had 15 bases not matched to a gene; V was cut back by 4 bases and J by 2 bases. The V gene's germline CDR1 is SNHLY and CDR2 FYNNEI. This CDR3 spans 19 amino acids. CDR3 sequence reads: CASSGPGQGYLGAYNEQFF. In nucleotides, the CDR3 is TGTGCCAGCAGTGGCCCGGGACAGGGCTACCTCGGGGCCTACAATGAGCAGTTCTTC.

The rearrangement links TRBV27 to TRBJ2-1; 14 bases line up with TRBD2. Per germline, CDR1 MNHEY and CDR2 SMNVEV (reference sequence). V lost 5 bases and J lost 6; bases outside the gene matches: 9. The CDR3 runs 17 residues. The CDR3 here is CASSPTSGRASRNEQFF. The CDR3 region has the DNA TGTGCCAGCAGTCCGACTAGCGGGAGGGCCTCTCGCAATGAGCAGTTCTTC.

The rearrangement joins TRBV29-1 to TRBJ2-2, with 9 nucleotides matching TRBD1. V was pared by 7 bases and J by 2 bases, with 20 bases of the junction left unmatched. Per the germline V gene, CDR1 is SQVTM and CDR2 is ANQGSEA. This CDR3 has 19 amino acids. The CDR3 coding sequence is TGCAGCGCCCGAACTAGGGACAGGGAGGTCCCCATTAACACCGGGGAGCTGTTTTTT. It codes for CSARTRDREVPINTGELFF.

The chain recombines TRBV2 with TRBJ2-5; D uncertain. Looked up from germline, CDR1 is SNHLY and CDR2 is FYNNEI. This CDR3 comprises 13 residues. The ends were cut back, 8 bases at V and 11 bases at J, with 21 bases in the middle. The CDR3 nucleotides read TGTGCCAGCGGCCCCAGGTCCTACAATGAGCAGTACTTC. Translated: CASGPRSYNEQYF.

The rearrangement uses TRBV28 and TRBJ2-7, with D perhaps TRBD1 (5 bases). The V gene lost 5 bases and the J gene lost 5 bases, with 13 bases spanning the gap. CDR1 is MDHEN, CDR2 SYDVKM, per germline. This CDR3 spans 13 amino acids. As DNA, the CDR3 is TGTGCCAGCAGTCCTCAGGGTGGCGACGAGCAGTACTTC. It encodes CASSPQGGDEQYF. Drawing the rest from reference TRBV28 and TRBJ2-7, the complete variable domain is DVKVTQSSRYLVKRTGEKVFLECVQDMDHENMFWYRQDPGLGLRLIYFSYDVKMKEKGDIPEGYSVSREKKERFSLILESASTNQTSMYLCASSPQGGDEQYFGPGTRLTVT.

The chain combines TRBV20-1 with TRBJ2-7, with 9 bases lining up with TRBD2. The CDR3 has 15 residues. The trim removed 3 bases at V and 4 bases at J, leaving 10 bases unmatched. CDR1 DFQATT and CDR2 SNEGSKA come from the germline V gene (reference sequence). CDR3 protein: CSASPGGGALYEQYF. The DNA for the CDR3 is TGCAGTGCTAGTCCCGGCGGGGGGGCTTTATACGAGCAGTACTTC.

This clonotype has a handful of counts. This chain links TRBV6-1 with TRBJ2-7; TRBD1 aligns across 8 bases. This CDR3 comprises 14 residues. Germline CDR1 is MNHNS and CDR2 is SASEGT. V was clipped by 3 bases and J by 2 bases; unmatched bases: 3. The CDR3 DNA is TGTGCCAGCAGTGAGGACAGGGTTCCCTACGAGCAGTACTTC. Translated: CASSEDRVPYEQYF.

This clonotype came up a few times. This rearrangement joins TRBV7-9 to TRBJ2-1, with 12 bases aligning to TRBD1. J was trimmed by 10 bases and V by 4 bases; bases with no gene match: 11. Germline V gives CDR1 SEHNR, CDR2 FQNEAQ (reference sequence). The CDR3 extends over 16 amino acids. Written as DNA, the CDR3 is TGTGCCAGCAGCTCTCTCCCGGGACAGGGGGCAAGGGAGCAGTTCTTC. Translated: CASSSLPGQGAREQFF. Full variable domain (rest looked up from reference TRBV7-9 and TRBJ2-1): DTGVSQNPRHKITKRGQNVTFRCDPISEHNRLYWYRQTLGQGPEFLTYFQNEAQLEKSRLLSDRFSAERPKGSFSTLEIQRTEQGDSAMYLCASSSLPGQGAREQFFGPGTRLTVL.

V and J are TRBV10-3 and TRBJ2-5; 10 bases line up with TRBD2. Germline CDR1 reads ENHRY; CDR2 reads SYGVKD. V lost 3 bases and J lost 9; bases outside the gene matches: 7. CDR3 length: 14 residues. CDR3 sequence: CAISDGLAGVAQYF. CDR3 nucleotide sequence: TGTGCCATCAGTGATGGGCTAGCGGGAGTGGCCCAGTACTTC.

The V and J genes are TRBV7-9 and TRBJ2-7; possibly TRBD1 for D (6 bases). The CDR3 extends over 13 amino acids. Germline V CDR1 and CDR2: SEHNR, FQNEAQ (reference sequence). Trimming removed 10 bases at V and 3 bases at J, with 16 bases between. The CDR3 DNA is TGTGCCACCTCAGGGACAAGGGACTACGAGCAGTACTTC. Translating it yields CATSGTRDYEQYF.

Worth noting for this clonotype: The germline gene is not matched at one end of the junction; a read error may be the cause. J is TRBJ1-4 and V is TRBV7-6; TRBD1 matches at 8 bases. The CDR3 is 14 residues long. Looked up from germline, CDR1 is SGHVS and CDR2 is FNYEAQ. In DNA, the CDR3 is TGTGTCAGCAGCTCGGGACAGGTCGGGGAAAAACTGTTTTTT. Residues: CVSSSGQVGEKLFF.

The chain combines TRBV7-3 with TRBJ1-6; the match to TRBD1 covers 10 bases. The J segment lost 9 bases and the V segment lost 5 bases, leaving 7 bases of the junction unmatched. There are 15 residues in the CDR3. Germline assignment: CDR1 SGHTA and CDR2 FQGTGA. CDR3 amino acids: CASSRTGGMGSPLHF. The CDR3 coding sequence is TGTGCCAGCAGCCGGACAGGGGGAATGGGTTCACCCCTCCACTTT.

The genes are TRBV5-1 and TRBJ2-3, with D uncertain. The CDR3 length is 15 residues. Germline loops: CDR1 SGHRS, CDR2 YFSETQ. Trimming cost V 7 bases and J 4 bases, with 19 bases left between them. CDR3 loop: CASRTVIGEADTQYF. As DNA, the CDR3 is TGCGCCAGCCGTACAGTTATAGGAGAAGCAGATACGCAGTATTTT.

This clonotype has a handful of counts. The chain joins TRBV2 to TRBJ2-1; 10 bases are shared with TRBD2. CDR1 is SNHLY and CDR2 is FYNNEI in the germline V gene. With 6 bases clipped from V and 3 bases from J, the junction kept 5 bases outside the gene matches. The CDR3 has 15 amino acids. CDR3 sequence: CASSVPSGSYNEQFF. For the CDR3, the DNA is TGTGCCAGCAGCGTCCCTAGCGGGAGCTACAATGAGCAGTTCTTC.

The V gene is TRBV9, the J gene TRBJ2-3; 9 bases align to TRBD2. The V gene end was trimmed by 1 base and the J gene end by 1 base; junction bases not matched to a gene: 10. Germline CDR1 and CDR2: SGDLS and YYNGEE. This CDR3 region has 18 residues. The CDR3: CASSVSGGGAGGTDTQYF. Written as DNA, the CDR3 is TGTGCCAGCAGCGTAAGTGGCGGGGGGGCCGGTGGCACAGATACGCAGTATTTT.

This clonotype appeared a few times. The chain combines TRBV7-2 with TRBJ2-5; 8 nucleotides line up with TRBD2. CDR1 and CDR2 from the germline V gene are SGHTA and FQGNSA. Trimming cost V 6 bases and J 11 bases; bases outside gene matches: 17. This CDR3 contains 15 residues. The DNA for the CDR3 is TGTGCCAGCAGTCGGACCAGCGGGAGCTACAATGAGCAGTACTTC. This gives the protein CASSRTSGSYNEQYF.

This clonotype came up a few times. V and J are TRBV11-2 and TRBJ1-2; 8 bases are a match to TRBD1. The V segment lost 4 bases and the J segment 6 bases; nucleotides outside the gene matches: 7. The length of the CDR3 is 14 residues. From germline, CDR1 is SGHAT and CDR2 FQNNGV. The CDR3 coding sequence is TGTGCCAGCAGCTCGACAGGGGTGTACGATGGCTACACCTTC. This codes for CASSSTGVYDGYTF.